Included here is one TCR beta chain sequence, with context. Its target is not known. Data came from immunoSEQ multiplex PCR; TCRdb stores just in-frame clones and leaves some out. The sample holds about 2.3 million clones, 85% to 95% seen once. The sample belongs to a study of shared clonotypes between healthy human individuals. Across the whole study: Contributing individuals were a couple of females and a few males aged 18 to 49. Study findings and constraints: Naive CD4 clonotypes were shared across a handful of donors at roughly 5%.

CD45RA+ naive and CD45RA-negative memory subsets were separated from CD4+ cells. Germline V gene lookup returns CDR1 MGHRA and CDR2 YSYEKL. The V and J ends lost 4 bases and 2 bases, in that order; junction bases with no gene match: 5. CDR3 length equals 16 residues. The gene calls are TRBV4-1 and TRBJ2-7; 13 bases are shared with TRBD2. The source material was naive CD4+ T cells from PBMCs. Subset noted: CD45RA+ positively selected. The clonotype was recovered from a young man in good health. Some clones in this sample may be carry-over from other donors' samples. The DNA for the CDR3 is TGCGCCAGCAGCCCTGGACTAGCGGGGGCGGCCTACGAGCAGTACTTC. Protein product: CASSPGLAGAAYEQYF.